The entry below gives a single TCR beta chain sequence along with its context. The sample belongs to a study of blood T cell repertoires in COVID-19. The V and J ends lost 4 bases and 1 base respectively, with 8 bases between them. The V gene's germline CDR1 is SGHNT and CDR2 YYREEE (reference sequence). This CDR3 region has 13 residues. The protocol was immunoSEQ multiplex PCR, while the TCRdb copy is restricted to in-frame clones and leaves out a portion. The data show a few hundred thousand clones, 80% to 85% seen once. Input material: peripheral blood. This receptor was obtained from a woman aged 60-75 years with acute or convalescent COVID-19. J is TRBJ1-1 and V is TRBV5-4; no firm D call. This chain's CDR3 is CASSRSENTEAFF. The CDR3 DNA is TGTGCCAGCAGCCGATCAGAGAACACTGAAGCTTTCTTT.